The 23 T cell receptor beta chains below come from one sample, sequenced in a study of shared clonotypes between healthy human individuals (TCRdb year 2020). CD8 naive samples were obtained by positive selection for CCR7 among CD45RO-negative cells, yielding a CD45RA+CCR7+ population from which TemRA cells were excluded. Libraries were built with the immunoSEQ multiplex PCR assay. TCRdb mirrors the immuneACCESS table, restricted to in-frame sequences. Some clones are absent from its copies; in checked studies, under half trace to an unresolved V gene, and the reason for the others is unknown. The sample table shows about 870,000 clones, and 80% to 95% are seen once. Of the sample, 20% to 30% is held by the ten largest clones. Material for sequencing was naive CD8+ T cells sorted from blood. The cell subset or site label here, explained by the study, means: CD45RA+CCR7+. Source of these receptors: a man aged 30 to 45 in good health.

The chain links TRBV29-1 to TRBJ2-2, with a possible D match to TRBD1 (5 bases). Germline V gene lookup returns CDR1 SQVTM and CDR2 ANQGSEA. This CDR3 has 13 residues. The V end lost 6 bases, the J end lost 0 bases, and 8 bases lay between the germline ends. In DNA form, the CDR3 reads TGCAGCGTGGACAAGCCGAACACCGGGGAGCTGTTTTTT. Amino acid sequence: CSVDKPNTGELFF.

The J gene is TRBJ2-7, the V gene TRBV11-2; D possibly matches TRBD1 or TRBD2 (6 bases each). The CDR3 loop spans 14 amino acids. CDR1 is SGHAT and CDR2 is FQNNGV in the germline V gene. The V end was cut by 5 bases, the J end by 6 bases, with 17 bases between. The CDR3 DNA sequence: TGTGCCAGCAGCACGCCCGGGGGCCGTGGCGAGCAGTACTTC. Its translation is CASSTPGGRGEQYF.

CDR3 nucleotide sequence: TGTGCCAGCAGCTTATCCGGCGACAGTTACACCTACGAGCAGTACTTC. Translated, it gives CASSLSGDSYTYEQYF. The chain is built from TRBV7-6 and TRBJ2-7, with D possibly being TRBD1 (5 bases). The germline gives CDR1 SGHVS, CDR2 FNYEAQ. This CDR3 has 16 residues. The V and J ends lost 2 bases and 2 bases respectively, with 16 bases between them.

The chain has TRBV19 and TRBJ1-1; no reliable D call. CDR3 length equals 13 residues. Germline V gene lookup returns CDR1 LNHDA and CDR2 SQIVND (reference sequence). Trimming left V 10 bases short and J 1 base short, with 13 bases between. CDR3 nucleotide sequence: TGTGCCACCTCAGTGGGAGGGAACACTGAAGCTTTCTTT. This translates into CATSVGGNTEAFF.

The rearrangement links TRBV29-1 to TRBJ1-4, with D unresolved. The CDR3 sequence is 14 residues long. Germline CDR1 SQVTM, CDR2 ANQGSEA. Between the trimmed V and J ends, which lost 1 base and 6 bases, there was a span of 12 bases. As DNA, the CDR3 is TGCAGCGTTGAAGGTAGCCAGGAAGATGAAAAACTGTTTTTT. Translation gives CSVEGSQEDEKLFF.

The genes are TRBV4-1 and TRBJ2-5, with D unclear. Trimming shortened V by 1 base and J by 1 base, and 10 bases separated the two germline ends. This CDR3 contains 15 residues. The germline gives CDR1 MGHRA, CDR2 YSYEKL. CDR3 protein: CASSQGAPIQETQYF. The CDR3 DNA reads TGCGCCAGCAGCCAAGGGGCACCAATCCAAGAGACCCAGTACTTC.

This clone was detected only a few times. The V gene is TRBV10-1, the J gene TRBJ2-7, with TRBD1 matching over 9 bases. The germline CDR1 and CDR2 sequences are WNHNN and SYGVQD (reference sequence). The CDR3 runs 14 residues. Trimming removed 8 bases from V and 3 bases from J; junction bases left unmatched: 8. The CDR3 region is CASRRDRVRYEQYF. The CDR3 coding sequence is TGCGCCAGCCGCCGGGACAGGGTTCGCTACGAGCAGTACTTC.

The V gene is TRBV27, the J gene TRBJ2-1; TRBD2 agrees at 7 bases. The length of the CDR3 is 16 residues. CDR1 is MNHEY, CDR2 SMNVEV, per germline (reference sequence). The J segment lost 7 bases and the V segment lost 3 bases, leaving 12 bases of the junction unmatched. The CDR3 loop is CASSFGTRVGGNEQFF. Written as DNA, the CDR3 is TGTGCCAGCAGTTTTGGGACCAGGGTCGGGGGGAATGAGCAGTTCTTC.

This rearrangement joins TRBV13 to TRBJ2-7; the D call may be TRBD1 or TRBD2 (5 bases each). The CDR3 extends over 15 amino acids. From germline, CDR1 is PRHDT and CDR2 FYEKMQ (reference sequence). V dropped 0 bases and J dropped 6 bases, with 15 bases sitting between them. This CDR3 reads CASSLGRGPIREQYF. The DNA of the CDR3 is TGTGCCAGCAGCTTAGGCCGGGGACCGATACGCGAGCAGTACTTC.

The chain links TRBV6-1 to TRBJ1-1; D is uncertain. The germline V and J ends were trimmed by 3 bases and 1 base, with 18 bases remaining between them. The CDR3 contains 17 residues. CDR1 is MNHNS and CDR2 is SASEGT in the germline V gene. CDR3 nucleotides: TGTGCCAGCAGTGATTCGAGTAGTGGCCAGAAGAACACTGAAGCTTTCTTT. It translates to CASSDSSSGQKNTEAFF.

The genes are TRBV19 and TRBJ1-1; D remains unclear. Germline-derived CDR1 and CDR2 are LNHDA and SQIVND (reference sequence). V was clipped by 8 bases and J by 6 bases, with 16 bases between them. CDR3 length equals 13 residues. Here the CDR3 reads CASSRTPSSEAFF. The CDR3 DNA reads TGTGCCAGTTCCCGGACGCCCTCTTCTGAAGCTTTCTTT.

This clone was recorded once. J is TRBJ1-1 and V is TRBV2; no firm D call. The germline gives CDR1 SNHLY, CDR2 FYNNEI. V shed 2 bases and J shed 0 bases, with 16 bases lying between them. There are 17 residues in the CDR3. DNA for the CDR3: TGTGCCAGCAGTGAAAAATGGGTTTCAGTAATGAACACTGAAGCTTTCTTT. Residues: CASSEKWVSVMNTEAFF.

The rearrangement links TRBV7-9 to TRBJ2-7, with TRBD1 matching over 8 bases. Looked up from germline, CDR1 is SEHNR and CDR2 is FQNEAQ (reference sequence). After removal of 0 bases from V and 1 base from J, the junction contained 5 bases not matched to a gene. This CDR3 is built from 16 residues. CDR3 nucleotides: TGTGCCAGCAGCTTAGCCTCCAGACAGGGGTCCTACGAGCAGTACTTC. Amino acids: CASSLASRQGSYEQYF.

The chain recombines TRBV7-2 with TRBJ2-2; 7 bases match TRBD2. Per the germline V gene, CDR1 is SGHTA and CDR2 is FQGNSA. The junction had 15 bases not matched to a gene; V was cut back by 1 base and J by 4 bases. The CDR3 runs 19 residues. The CDR3 loop is CASSLGVGGGPSGTGELFF. CDR3 DNA sequence: TGTGCCAGCAGCTTAGGGGTTGGGGGAGGGCCCTCGGGCACCGGGGAGCTGTTTTTT.

The chain is built from TRBV7-9 and TRBJ2-1, with 9 bases that match TRBD2. Germline CDR1 reads SEHNR; CDR2 reads FQNEAQ (reference sequence). J was trimmed by 7 bases and V by 6 bases; bases with no gene match: 7. CDR3 length: 14 residues. The CDR3: CASRPDSGGNEQFF. The CDR3 bases are TGTGCCAGCAGGCCAGACAGCGGGGGGAATGAGCAGTTCTTC.

The chain uses TRBV5-4 and TRBJ2-5, with 7 positions matching TRBD2. The CDR3 contains 14 residues. V lost 4 bases, J lost 5 bases, and 8 bases stayed unmatched. The germline CDR1 and CDR2 sequences are SGHNT and YYREEE (reference sequence). The chain's CDR3 is CASSIFGGGETQYF. CDR3 DNA: TGTGCCAGCAGCATATTCGGGGGAGGGGAGACCCAGTACTTC. The full variable domain, completed using reference TRBV5-4 and TRBJ2-5, is ETGVTQSPTHLIKTRGQQVTLRCSSQSGHNTVSWYQQALGQGPQFIFQYYREEENGRGNFPPRFSGLQFPNYSSELNVNALELDDSALYLCASSIFGGGETQYFGPGTRLLVL.

V and J are TRBV29-1 and TRBJ2-4; the match to TRBD2 covers 10 bases. This CDR3 has 16 amino acids. V was pared by 6 bases and J by 2 bases, with 10 bases of the junction left unmatched. Germline V gene sequence: CDR1 SQVTM, CDR2 ANQGSEA. CDR3: CSVHRLAGTPKNIQYF. The CDR3 region has the DNA TGCAGCGTCCATCGACTAGCGGGTACACCCAAAAACATTCAGTACTTC.

The chain joins TRBV5-6 to TRBJ2-7, with 9 bases fitting TRBD1. Germline V gives CDR1 SGHDT, CDR2 YYEEEE. The CDR3 has 14 residues. Trimming cost V 0 bases and J 7 bases; bases outside gene matches: 5. CDR3 sequence reads: CASSLGQGGGEQYF. For the CDR3, the DNA is TGTGCCAGCAGCTTGGGACAGGGGGGCGGGGAGCAGTACTTC. Filled out from reference TRBV5-6 and TRBJ2-7, the complete variable domain reads DAGVTQSPTHLIKTRGQQVTLRCSPKSGHDTVSWYQQALGQGPQFIFQYYEEEERQRGNFPDRFSGHQFPNYSSELNVNALLLGDSALYLCASSLGQGGGEQYFGPGTRLTVT.

This chain connects TRBV6-6 to TRBJ2-1; TRBD2 is a possible D gene (7 bases). The CDR3 extends over 15 amino acids. The germline CDR1 and CDR2 sequences are MNHNY and SVGAGI (reference sequence). The V gene lost 5 bases and the J gene lost 8 bases, with 19 bases spanning the gap. The CDR3 loop reads CASSPGRRGFDEQFF. The CDR3, as DNA: TGTGCCAGCAGTCCCGGGAGGAGGGGGTTTGATGAGCAGTTCTTC.

V and J are TRBV4-1 and TRBJ2-6; no reliable D call. V shed 0 bases and J shed 0 bases, with 12 bases lying between them. From germline, CDR1 is MGHRA and CDR2 YSYEKL. The CDR3 loop spans 18 amino acids. CDR3 DNA: TGCGCCAGCAGCCAAGAGGCCTATGGGGACTCTGGGGCCAACGTCCTGACTTTC. As protein: CASSQEAYGDSGANVLTF.

This chain joins TRBV5-4 and TRBJ1-2; D is uncertain. The CDR3 extends over 11 amino acids. Between the trimmed V and J ends, which lost 2 bases and 8 bases, there was a span of 7 bases. The germline V gene has CDR1 SGHNT and CDR2 YYREEE (reference sequence). The CDR3 region is CASSLQGGYTF. The CDR3, as DNA: TGTGCCAGCAGCTTACAAGGCGGCTACACCTTC.

The chain is built from TRBV5-6 and TRBJ1-1; 7 bases are a match to TRBD1. CDR1 and CDR2 (germline): SGHDT, YYEEEE. The V and J ends lost 7 bases and 6 bases, in that order; junction bases with no gene match: 12. The CDR3 spans 14 residues. The CDR3 DNA sequence: TGTGCCAGCCACCCCGGGCCGGGGACAGCTGAAGCTTTCTTT. It is translated as CASHPGPGTAEAFF.

To note about this clone: Other DNA sequences within the sample encode an identical CDR3. This chain uses TRBV10-2 with TRBJ1-5, with D unclear. Deletions cut 4 bases from V and 0 bases from J, with 4 bases between. The CDR3 sequence is 13 residues long. CDR1 and CDR2 from the germline V gene are WSHSY and SAAADI. Here the CDR3 reads CASSVGSNQPQHF. CDR3 nucleotides: TGCGCCAGCAGTGTTGGTAGCAATCAGCCCCAGCATTTT.